This T cell receptor (beta chain) was captured in a study of shared clonotypes between healthy human individuals (TCRdb year 2020). In terms of the full investigation: The cohort comprised a couple of women and a few men aged 18 to 49 years. To estimate repertoire size and how much clonotype sharing occurs between individuals, the study deeply sequenced the blood TCR repertoires of several healthy adults. To increase sequencing depth and limit assay-specific biases, TCR repertoire library preparation and sequencing were carried out by different laboratories using diverse techniques. Each donor's leukapheresis produced roughly between roughly 0.85 and 9.5 billion PBMCs. On the study overall, not on this receptor specifically: Sampling was restricted to blood, and TCR repertoires in tissues likely differ from the TCR repertoires found in blood. Based on pairwise subsampling, the degree of clonotype sharing among donors was expected to be affected by sequencing depth. The genetic and exposure-history diversity represented was limited by the small number of donors.

Using the deep immunoSEQ assay, TCR CDR3 regions were amplified from genomic DNA by multiplex PCR. Genomic DNA extracted from each cell subset was distributed evenly over all wells of several immunoSEQ 96-well plates, and each plate served as one replicate. For unsorted PBMC, each replicate PCR was loaded with around 300 ng genomic DNA, equivalent to 30,000 or so T cell genomes. Ten immunoSEQ deep assay plates were used to sequence unsorted PBMC genomic DNA. The purified libraries were quantified using a Qubit 3.0 fluorometer, sized with a Bioanalyzer 2100, and then quantified again using the KAPA Library Quantification kit. Each immunoSEQ 96-well plate was sequenced on its own single-read 150-cycle Illumina NextSeq 550 flow cell. Per the authors' processing: Because the immunoSEQ output held only junctional sequences and lacked quality scores, the filtering could not match the filtering applied to full-length reads. To assign V/J genes and CDR3, sequences were annotated using PyIR, a Python wrapper for IgBLAST v1.9, with IMGT germline references. Reads with weak V/J assignments (E-value above 1e-6), missing CDR3, stop codons, out-of-frame junctions, or ambiguous translated residues were removed. A V3J clonotype was defined by an identical inferred V gene, J gene, and CDR3 amino acid sequence. Percentage overlap between repertoires was computed as shared unique clonotypes divided by the size of the smaller repertoire. Repertoire richness was assessed with RTK rarefaction, the Chao1 estimator, and Recon v2.1 estimates of unobserved clonotypes. What TCRdb holds here is the immuneACCESS table cut down to in-frame rearrangements. Part of the clones is not present; checked against another copy, under half of the missing clones reflect an unresolved V gene, and the others are unexplained. D and trimming come from the DNA, and the V and J calls and clone size come from that table. The sample contains about half a million clones, roughly 80% of them found a single time. About 13% of the sample is held by the ten biggest clonotypes.

The donors were healthy, HIV-negative adults with no recently reported acute infections or vaccinations. All donors were Caucasian adults living in Nashville, Tennessee, USA. In the unsorted samples, approximately 82 million PBMCs were counted, and genomic DNA was extracted using the QIAamp DNA Blood Mini kit. Blood was obtained by leukapheresis, after which PBMCs were separated by Ficoll-Histopaque density gradient centrifugation and cryopreserved in liquid nitrogen vapor phase. Regarding this clone: Its antigen specificity is not known. It has no much larger one-base neighbor in the sample; base qualities were not kept.

From the germline V gene, CDR1 is SGHNT and CDR2 is YENEEA. The cysteine opens and the phenylalanine closes a CDR3 of 15 amino acids. The only DNA kept is the CDR3, 45 bases in frame from the first base. The V and J ends are trimmed by 5 bases and 1 base, leaving 15 bases between them. The sequenced sample was PBMCs. The chain couples TRBV11-3 to TRBJ2-7; the D region possibly corresponds to TRBD1 (6 bases align). This clonotype was sampled from a woman aged 40 to 55 in good health. Some clones in this sample may be carry-over from other donors' samples. The DNA is TGTGCCAGCAGCCAGGACAGCGGACCATCCTACGAGCAGTACTTC. It encodes CASSQDSGPSYEQYF.